This entry concerns a single T cell receptor (beta chain). The antigen is not known. The sample belongs to a study of CD8+ T cells in alopecia areata. Broader study findings: Scalp repertoires also include resident alphabeta T cells from normal skin.

Extraction of RNA preceded its reverse transcription into cDNA, which served as the sequencing template. Repertoires were generated with immunoSEQ multiplex PCR, while TCRdb's copy carries only in-frame clones and drops some. The sample carries roughly 140,000 clones, 40% to 65% recorded once. The CDR3 is made up of 14 amino acids. V was shortened by 3 bases and J by 1 base, with 9 bases between the two germline ends. CDR1 is LNHDA and CDR2 is SQIVND in the germline V gene (reference sequence). Sampling of alopecia areata patients yielded lesional scalp punch biopsies as well as peripheral blood. The V and J genes are TRBV19 and TRBJ2-5, with D perhaps TRBD1 (6 bases). This clonotype originated in a human donor with alopecia areata. The source material was CD4+ T cells sorted from blood, sampled at week 0. The CDR3 sequence: CASSMDRFQETQYF. The DNA for the CDR3 is TGTGCCAGTAGTATGGACAGATTCCAAGAGACCCAGTACTTC.